Following are 7 T cell receptor beta chains from one sample sequenced in a study of T-cell memory formation after mild COVID-19. Each CDR3 protein gets one entry after TCRdb re-called the 5' RACE reads with MiXCR. The sample shows about 350,000 distinct CDR3 sequences, under 30% of them seen only once. The specimen sequenced was PBMCs or a T cell subset sorted from them (not recorded which). The origin of the receptors is an adult woman who had mild COVID-19 (a few samples of this study predate the infection). Cell type and time point are not known.

This clonotype was detected only a few times. The chain has TRBV3-1 and TRBJ2-2; D unresolved. The CDR3 contains 13 residues. V lost 4 bases and J lost 5, with 8 bases in between. Germline assignment: CDR1 LGHDT and CDR2 YNNKEL (reference sequence). The CDR3 DNA is TGTGCCAGCAGCCCCGAAGTTACCGGGGAGCTGTTTTTT. This sequence encodes CASSPEVTGELFF.

This clonotype was observed a single time. This is likely a read error, given that the CDR3 carries no conserved phenylalanine or tryptophan at its end. The CDR3 bases are TGTGCCAGCACTTTAGGGCAAGGGTACAATGAGCAGTTCTTA. This gives the protein CASTLGQGYNEQFL. The chain links TRBV12-3 or TRBV12-4 to TRBJ2-1; D not resolved. This CDR3 is 14 amino acids long.

This chain links TRBV2 with TRBJ1-6, with D hard to call. The CDR3 is 11 residues long. Trimming stripped 8 bases from V and 7 bases from J, with 6 bases between. Germline CDR1 SNHLY, CDR2 FYNNEI. The CDR3 nucleotides read TGTGCCAGCGGGCGAAATTCACCCCTCCACTTT. As protein: CASGRNSPLHF.

CDR3 sequence (DNA): TGCAGTGCTGGACGGAACTACAATGAGCAGTTCTTC. Encoded protein: CSAGRNYNEQFF. V and J are TRBV20-1 and TRBJ2-1; D not resolved. CDR3 length: 12 amino acids. CDR1 DFQATT and CDR2 SNEGSKA come from the germline V gene (reference sequence). Trimming pared 5 bases from V and 3 bases from J, leaving 8 bases between.

This clonotype was seen only a few times. The chain combines TRBV14 with TRBJ2-1; tentatively, D is TRBD1 or TRBD2 (5 bases each). Trimming shortened V by 0 bases and J by 14 bases, and 14 bases separated the two germline ends. The germline CDR1 and CDR2 sequences are SGHDN and FVKESK. This CDR3 is 13 amino acids long. In DNA form, the CDR3 reads TGTGCCAGCAGCCAAGATCGGGGCTTGAGAAAGTTCTTC. It encodes CASSQDRGLRKFF.

The rearrangement uses TRBV7-3 and TRBJ1-1, with 7 bases identical to TRBD1. CDR3 length: 11 amino acids. From germline, CDR1 is SGHTA and CDR2 FQGTGA. The junction had 6 bases not matched to a gene; V was cut back by 5 bases and J by 12 bases. CDR3 DNA: TGTGCCAGCAGCCCCGGGACAGTCCCTTTCTTT. It is translated as CASSPGTVPFF.

This clonotype turned up a few times. The V call is TRBV20-1, the J call TRBJ2-1; 7 nucleotides match TRBD2. The V gene end was trimmed by 2 bases and the J gene end by 3 bases; junction bases not matched to a gene: 10. This CDR3 has 16 residues. Germline V lookup: CDR1 DFQATT, CDR2 SNEGSKA (reference sequence). In nucleotides, the CDR3 is TGCAGTGCTAGACCCCTAGGCGGGAGTGACTACAATGAGCAGTTCTTC. Protein sequence: CSARPLGGSDYNEQFF.